The 2 T cell receptor beta chains below come from one sample, sequenced in a study of graft-versus-host responses after intestinal transplantation. The assay was immunoSEQ multiplex PCR, and TCRdb's table has in-frame clones only and misses some. The sample has roughly 50,000 clones; around 90% are singletons. The source was PBMCs, collected roughly 95 weeks after intestinal transplant. These receptors originate from a human patient who received an intestinal transplant, so some T cells may come from the graft donor.

This chain links TRBV19 with TRBJ1-2; TRBD1 aligns across 7 bases. Per the germline V gene, CDR1 is LNHDA and CDR2 is SQIVND (reference sequence). V dropped 1 base and J dropped 4; count of bases not matched to a gene: 6. CDR3 length: 15 residues. In nucleotides, the CDR3 is TGTGCCAGTAGTATAGTAGGGGGCGCCTCCTATGGCTACACCTTC. It yields the protein CASSIVGGASYGYTF.

V is TRBV4-1 and J is TRBJ1-6; D unresolved. The germline V gene encodes CDR1 MGHRA and CDR2 YSYEKL. V was pared by 2 bases and J by 7 bases, with 12 bases between. The CDR3 sequence is 15 residues long. The CDR3 nucleotides are TGCGCCAGCAGCCAAACACCAGCTGGAAATTCACCCCTCCACTTT. Protein product: CASSQTPAGNSPLHF.